Each of the 8 T cell receptor beta chains below was sequenced from the same sample in a study of CD4 T cells in relation to SARS-CoV-2 and coronaviruses. Unexposed donor CD4+ T cells date from 2011-2018, before the COVID-19 pandemic. CD4+ T cells were isolated from the cells after around 10 days of culture. Using immunoSEQ multiplex PCR, the repertoire was profiled, and TCRdb retains in-frame clones only, with some absent. The profile shows fewer than 25,000 clones, about 81% of them singletons. No antigen is known for these receptors. Sample: CD4+ T cells from PBMCs, cultured in vitro. These receptors came from a human donor in good health.

This chain links TRBV18 with TRBJ1-2, with TRBD1 identical over 9 bases. The CDR3 consists of 13 residues. The V segment lost 5 bases and the J segment 6 bases; nucleotides outside the gene matches: 4. The V gene's germline CDR1 is KGHSH and CDR2 LQKENI. CDR3 sequence (DNA): TGTGCCAGCTCAAATACAGGGGGCGATGGCTACACCTTC. It translates to CASSNTGGDGYTF.

This sequence joins TRBV5-5 and TRBJ2-2, with TRBD2 matching 14 bases. The CDR3 length is 18 residues. V shed 4 bases, J shed 3 bases, and the junction held 8 bases outside the gene matches. Per the germline V gene, CDR1 is SGHKS and CDR2 is YYEKEE (reference sequence). CDR3 DNA sequence: TGTGCCAGCAGCCCGACTAGCGGGGGGGCCATGGACACCGGGGAGCTGTTTTTT. Its translation: CASSPTSGGAMDTGELFF.

This clone appeared a single time. V and J are TRBV6-6 and TRBJ2-3; a possible D gene is TRBD2 (6 bases). The CDR3 extends over 17 amino acids. The V gene's germline CDR1 is MNHNY and CDR2 SVGAGI (reference sequence). V was cut by 5 bases and J by 2 bases, with 20 bases left in between. The CDR3 DNA follows: TGTGCCAGCAGTCCCCCTTGGAGGGACGTAAACACAGATACGCAGTATTTT. It encodes CASSPPWRDVNTDTQYF.

The gene calls are TRBV7-8 and TRBJ2-4; 7 bases agree with TRBD1. Germline CDR1 is SGHVS and CDR2 is FQNEAQ. The length of the CDR3 is 15 residues. J lost 7 bases, V lost 5 bases, and 11 bases had no gene match. CDR3 amino acids: CASSPREGGWNIQYF. DNA of the CDR3: TGTGCCAGCAGCCCCCGGGAAGGGGGCTGGAACATTCAGTACTTC.

This clone was counted only a few times. V gene TRBV18 combines with J gene TRBJ2-7; D possibly matches TRBD1 or TRBD2 (5 bases each). V lost 1 base, J lost 3 bases, and 7 bases lay in between. Germline CDR1 is KGHSH and CDR2 is LQKENI. CDR3 length: 13 residues. CDR3 sequence: CASSPRGDYEQYF. CDR3 nucleotides: TGTGCCAGCTCACCACGAGGGGACTACGAGCAGTACTTC.

The chain uses TRBV30 and TRBJ2-7, with 7 bases that match TRBD1. In germline, CDR1 is GTSNPN, CDR2 SVGIG (reference sequence). The CDR3 spans 10 residues. Trimming removed 2 bases from V and 12 bases from J; junction bases left unmatched: 4. CDR3 amino acids: CAWSLGQTYF. CDR3 sequence (DNA): TGTGCCTGGAGTTTGGGACAGACGTACTTC.

The chain couples TRBV6-5 to TRBJ1-2; possibly TRBD1 for D (6 bases). The CDR3 consists of 13 residues. The germline CDR1 and CDR2 sequences are MNHEY and SVGAGI. Trimming cost V 5 bases and J 6 bases, with 13 bases left between them. The CDR3 here is CASSLQGADGYTF. The DNA of the CDR3 is TGTGCCAGCAGTCTACAGGGAGCGGATGGCTACACCTTC.

CDR3 in amino acids: CASSPGSGYGNNSPLHF. CDR3 coding DNA: TGTGCCAGCTCACCAGGTTCTGGGTACGGGAATAATTCACCCCTCCACTTT. The chain is built from TRBV18 and TRBJ1-6; D ambiguous. Trimming shortened V by 2 bases and J by 5 bases, and 16 bases separated the two germline ends. The CDR3 consists of 17 residues. CDR1 is KGHSH, CDR2 LQKENI, per germline. The full variable domain, completed using reference TRBV18 and TRBJ1-6, is NAGVMQNPRHLVRRRGQEARLRCSPMKGHSHVYWYRQLPEEGLKFMVYLQKENIIDESGMPKERFSAEFPKEGPSILRIQQVVRGDSAAYFCASSPGSGYGNNSPLHFGNGTRLTVT.